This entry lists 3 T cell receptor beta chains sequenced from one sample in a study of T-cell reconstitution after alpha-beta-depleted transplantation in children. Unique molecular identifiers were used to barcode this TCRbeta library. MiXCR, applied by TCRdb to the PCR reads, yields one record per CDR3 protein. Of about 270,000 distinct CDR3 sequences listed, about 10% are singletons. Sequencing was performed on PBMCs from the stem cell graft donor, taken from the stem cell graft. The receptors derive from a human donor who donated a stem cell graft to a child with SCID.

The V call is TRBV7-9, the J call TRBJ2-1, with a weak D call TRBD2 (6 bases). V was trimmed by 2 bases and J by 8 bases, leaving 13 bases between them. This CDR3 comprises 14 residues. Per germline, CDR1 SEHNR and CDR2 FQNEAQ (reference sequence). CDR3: CASSLLGGGDEQFF. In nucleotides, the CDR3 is TGTGCCAGCAGCTTATTGGGGGGTGGCGATGAGCAGTTCTTC.

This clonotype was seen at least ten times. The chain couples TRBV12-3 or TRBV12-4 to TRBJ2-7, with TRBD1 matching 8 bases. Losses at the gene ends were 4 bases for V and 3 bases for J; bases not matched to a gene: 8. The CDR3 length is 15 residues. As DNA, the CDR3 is TGTGCCAGCAGTTCAAACAGGGGGGTTGTCTACGAGCAGTACTTC. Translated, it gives CASSSNRGVVYEQYF.

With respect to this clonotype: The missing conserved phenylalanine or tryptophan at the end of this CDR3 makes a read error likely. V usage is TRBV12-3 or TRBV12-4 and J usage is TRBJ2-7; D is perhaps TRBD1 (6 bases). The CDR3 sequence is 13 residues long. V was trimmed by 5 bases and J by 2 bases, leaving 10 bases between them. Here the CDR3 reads CASSQTGAYEQYY. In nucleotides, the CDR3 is TGTGCCAGCAGTCAGACAGGAGCCTACGAGCAGTACTAC.